This TCR beta chain was sequenced during a study of shared clonotypes between healthy human individuals. Produced via immunoSEQ multiplex PCR; TCRdb's table is partial and in-frame only. The sample contains around 2,000,000 clones, 85% to 95% of which appear only once. CD45RO-negative, CCR7-selected cells formed the naive CD8 fraction, which excluded terminally differentiated effector memory CD45RA+ cells. Donors were Caucasian adults residing in Nashville, Tennessee, USA. Turning to this clone: What it binds is unknown.

Overall study results and limits: An expected dependence of interdonor clonotype sharing on sequencing depth was noted.

CDR3 length: 15 residues. Germline CDR1 and CDR2: MNHEY and SMNVEV (reference sequence). Trimming shortened V by 5 bases and J by 1 base, and 14 bases separated the two germline ends. This receptor was obtained from a man in his late teens or twenties in good health. The chain employs TRBV27 and TRBJ1-1; D may be TRBD1 (6 bases). Sequenced input: naive CD8+ T cells sorted from blood. CDR3 amino acids: CASSPRQEKNTEAFF. The DNA for the CDR3 is TGTGCCAGCAGTCCTCGACAGGAGAAGAACACTGAAGCTTTCTTT.